A selection of T cell receptor beta chains follows, all from one sample in a study of T cells in Graves' hyperthyroidism and ophthalmopathy. Each CDR3 protein gets one entry after TCRdb re-called the multiplex PCR reads with MiXCR. The table has about 520,000 distinct CDR3 sequences, around a quarter seen once. Specimen: blood. All receptors derive from a woman in her 30s with Graves' ophthalmopathy. Both conserved end residues are part of each CDR3. D genes are given only for firm matches. Part of the rows lack a size; the others show once, few, many or a class for expanded clones.

NA NA TRBJ2-5 14 TRBV4-3 TGCGCCAGCAGCCAATGGACCGGGAAAGAGACCCAGTACTTC CASSQWTGKETQYF
NA few TRBJ2-5 17 TRBV9 TGTGCCAGCAGCGTAGGACAATCCGGGTTCACACAAGAGACCCAGTACTTC CASSVGQSGFTQETQYF
NA many TRBJ1-5 13 TRBV6-2/TRBV6-3 TGTGCCAGCAATTACCGTTATCCCAGTGCCCAGCATTTT CASNYRYPSAQHF
TRBD1 NA TRBJ1-1 15 TRBV12-3/TRBV12-4 TGTGCCAGCAGTTGGGGGACAGAGCCGAACACTGAAGCTTTCTTT CASSWGTEPNTEAFF
NA many TRBJ1-2 12 TRBV9 TGTGCCAGCAGCGTAGACGTCGGCGGCTACACCTTC CASSVDVGGYTF
NA NA TRBJ2-5 14 TRBV28 TGTGCCAGCAGTTACACAAACAGGGAAGAGACCCAGTACTTC CASSYTNREETQYF
TRBD1 few TRBJ2-7 16 TRBV2 TGTGCCAGCAGTACCTACGGGGACAGAACTACCTACGAGCAGTACTTC CASSTYGDRTTYEQYF
TRBD2 NA TRBJ2-5 16 TRBV4-1 TGCGCCAGCAGCCAGACACCGGGACTAGCGGGGGAGACCCAGTACTTC CASSQTPGLAGETQYF
NA many TRBJ2-5 13 TRBV28 TGTGCCAGCAGCGATGGGGGAGAAGAGACCCAGTACTTC CASSDGGEETQYF
TRBD1 NA TRBJ1-3 15 TRBV9 TGTGCCAGCAGCGTCAGGGGGAGCTCTGGAAACACCATATATTTT CASSVRGSSGNTIYF
TRBD1 few TRBJ1-2 13 TRBV5-5 TGTGCCAGCAGCTTGAAACAGGGGGGAGGCTACACCTTC CASSLKQGGGYTF
NA many TRBJ1-1 14 TRBV20-1 TGCAGTGCTAGAGATCCCTCAGTGAACACTGAAGCTTTCTTT CSARDPSVNTEAFF
NA many TRBJ2-2 14 TRBV2 TGTGCCAGCAAGGGGGGGGTCTCGGCCGGGGAGCTGTTTTTT CASKGGVSAGELFF
NA NA TRBJ1-2 16 TRBV11-2 TGTGCCAGCAGCCCCGATGGTGGTCGTAGAGACTATGGCTACACCTTC CASSPDGGRRDYGYTF
TRBD1 few TRBJ1-5 17 TRBV27 TGTGCCAGCAGTTTTTCGCGGACAGGGCGGAATAATTGGCCCCAGCATTTT CASSFSRTGRNNWPQHF
NA few TRBJ1-5 15 TRBV15 TGTGCCACCAGCAGAGTCGCGGGTAGCAATCAGCCCCAGCATTTT CATSRVAGSNQPQHF
NA NA TRBJ1-5 14 TRBV6-1 TGTGCCAGCAGCACGTGGCCGGGGAATCAGCCCCAGCATTTT CASSTWPGNQPQHF
TRBD1 NA TRBJ1-5 13 TRBV6-1 TGTGCCAGCAAAGGGACAGTTAATCAGCCCCAGCATTTT CASKGTVNQPQHF
NA NA TRBJ1-1 14 TRBV13 TGTGCCAGCAGACGACAGCCGGTGAACACTGAAGCTTTCTTT CASRRQPVNTEAFF
NA many TRBJ1-1 14 TRBV5-1 TGCGCCAGCAGCTGGTCCCCTCTGAACACTGAAGCTTTCTTT CASSWSPLNTEAFF
NA many TRBJ1-1 12 TRBV20-1 TGCAGTGCTAGACAGATGAACACTGAAGCTTTCTTT CSARQMNTEAFF
TRBD1 NA TRBJ2-2 14 TRBV24-1 TGTGCCACCAGTGAGGACAGGGACACCGGGGAGCTGTGGTTT CATSEDRDTGELWF
NA few TRBJ2-2 12 TRBV9 TGTGCCAGCAGCCCACCATTGGGGGAGCTGTTTTTT CASSPPLGELFF
TRBD1 many TRBJ1-1 15 TRBV19 TGTGCCAGTAGTACCTGGGACAGAGGGGGCACTGAAGCTTTCTTT CASSTWDRGGTEAFF
NA NA TRBJ2-7 14 TRBV6-2/TRBV6-3 TGTGCCAGCAGTTATTTCCAGGGAGTAGGCGAGCAGTACTTC CASSYFQGVGEQYF
TRBD1 NA TRBJ2-7 16 TRBV10-3 TGTGCCATCAGTGAGCCACAGGGACAGGGTTTTAGAGAGCAGTACTTC CAISEPQGQGFREQYF
NA many TRBJ2-2 13 TRBV2 TGTGCCAGCAGTGAGCGGGGCACCGGGGAGCTGTTTTTT CASSERGTGELFF
NA many TRBJ2-7 11 TRBV10-3 TGTGCCATCAGTGAGGCCTACGAGCAGTACTTC CAISEAYEQYF
NA NA TRBJ1-1 13 TRBV6-2/TRBV6-3 TGTGCCAGCAGTTACGTTCAGGTATCGGTAGCTTTCTTT CASSYVQVSVAFF
NA many TRBJ2-7 14 TRBV7-9 TGTGCCAGCAGCTTAGACCCCGTGGTCCCCGAGCAGTACTTC CASSLDPVVPEQYF
NA many TRBJ1-2 12 TRBV29-1 TGCAGCGTTGTGGATAGGGCGGGAGGCTACACCTTC CSVVDRAGGYTF
TRBD1 many TRBJ1-5 16 TRBV12-3/TRBV12-4 TGTGCCAGCAGTTCCGGTGGGACAGGGCTTTATCAGCCCCAGCATTTT CASSSGGTGLYQPQHF
NA many TRBJ2-5 17 TRBV9 TGTGCCAGCAGCGTAGCCGAAGGGAGTGGTACCCAGGGGCCCCAGTACTTC CASSVAEGSGTQGPQYF
NA few TRBJ2-5 13 TRBV12-3/TRBV12-4 TGTGCCAGCACCCCCCCAGGTGAAGAGACCCAGTACTTC CASTPPGEETQYF
TRBD2 once TRBJ2-7 13 TRBV29-1 TGCAGCGTTGGGACTAGCGGGAGGTACGAGCAGTACTTC CSVGTSGRYEQYF
TRBD1 few TRBJ2-7 14 TRBV20-1 TGCAGTGCGTCACAGGGGGAGAGGGGTCACGAGCAGTACTTC CSASQGERGHEQYF
NA NA TRBJ2-7 13 TRBV6-1 TGTGCCAGCAGCGATGCAGGGTACGACGAGCAGTACTTC CASSDAGYDEQYF